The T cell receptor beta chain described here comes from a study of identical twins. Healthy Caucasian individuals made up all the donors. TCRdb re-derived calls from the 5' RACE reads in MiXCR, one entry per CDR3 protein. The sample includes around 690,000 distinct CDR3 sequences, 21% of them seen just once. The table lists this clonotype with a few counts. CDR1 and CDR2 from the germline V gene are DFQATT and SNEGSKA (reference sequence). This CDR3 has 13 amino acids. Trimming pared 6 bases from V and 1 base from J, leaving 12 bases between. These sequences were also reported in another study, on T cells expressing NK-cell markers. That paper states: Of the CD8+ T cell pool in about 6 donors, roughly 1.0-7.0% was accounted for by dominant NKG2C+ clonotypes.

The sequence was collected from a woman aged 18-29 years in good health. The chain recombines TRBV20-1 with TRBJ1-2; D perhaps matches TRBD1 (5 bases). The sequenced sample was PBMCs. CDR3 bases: TGCAGTGCCCCGGGACGGGGTAACTATGGCTACACCTTC. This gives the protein CSAPGRGNYGYTF.